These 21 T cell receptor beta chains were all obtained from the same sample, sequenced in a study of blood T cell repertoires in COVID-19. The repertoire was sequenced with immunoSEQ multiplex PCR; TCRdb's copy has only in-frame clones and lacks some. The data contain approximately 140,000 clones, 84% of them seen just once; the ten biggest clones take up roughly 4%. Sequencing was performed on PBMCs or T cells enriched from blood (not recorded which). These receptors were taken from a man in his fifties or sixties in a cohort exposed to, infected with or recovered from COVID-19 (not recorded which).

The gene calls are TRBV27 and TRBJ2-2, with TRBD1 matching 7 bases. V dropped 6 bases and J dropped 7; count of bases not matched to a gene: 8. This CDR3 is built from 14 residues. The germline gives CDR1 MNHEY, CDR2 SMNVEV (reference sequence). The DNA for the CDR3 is TGTGCCAGCAGACCAGACAGGGCAAACGGGGAGCTGTTTTTT. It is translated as CASRPDRANGELFF.

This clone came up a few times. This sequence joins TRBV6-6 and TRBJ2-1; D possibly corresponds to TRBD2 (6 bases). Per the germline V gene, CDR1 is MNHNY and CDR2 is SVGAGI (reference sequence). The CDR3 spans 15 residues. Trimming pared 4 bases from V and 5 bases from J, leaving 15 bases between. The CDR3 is CASSFQSGSHNEQFF. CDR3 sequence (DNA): TGTGCCAGCAGTTTCCAGAGCGGGTCGCACAATGAGCAGTTCTTC.

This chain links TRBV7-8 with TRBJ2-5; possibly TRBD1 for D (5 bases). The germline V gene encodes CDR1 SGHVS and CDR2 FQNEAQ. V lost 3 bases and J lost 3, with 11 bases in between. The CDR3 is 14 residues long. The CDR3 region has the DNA TGTGCCAGCAGCTTCAAGGGGTGGAAAGAGACCCAGTACTTC. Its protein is CASSFKGWKETQYF.

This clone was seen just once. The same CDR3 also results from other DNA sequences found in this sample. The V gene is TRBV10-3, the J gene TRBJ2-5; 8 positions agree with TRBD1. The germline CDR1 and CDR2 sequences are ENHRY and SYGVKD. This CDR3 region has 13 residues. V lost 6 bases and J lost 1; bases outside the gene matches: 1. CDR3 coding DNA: TGTGCCATCAGCGGACAGGGCCAAGAGACCCAGTACTTC. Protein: CAISGQGQETQYF.

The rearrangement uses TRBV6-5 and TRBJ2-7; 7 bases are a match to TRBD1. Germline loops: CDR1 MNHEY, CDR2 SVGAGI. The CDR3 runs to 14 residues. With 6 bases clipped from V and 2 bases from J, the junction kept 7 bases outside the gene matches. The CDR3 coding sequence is TGTGCCAGCAGCCCACAGGGGCCCCCCTACGAGCAGTACTTC. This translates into CASSPQGPPYEQYF.

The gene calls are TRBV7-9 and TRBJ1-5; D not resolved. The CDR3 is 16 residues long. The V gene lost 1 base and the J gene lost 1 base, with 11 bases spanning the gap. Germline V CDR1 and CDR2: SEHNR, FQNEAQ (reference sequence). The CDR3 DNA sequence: TGTGCCAGCAGCTTAGGAGGTCAAATGAGCAATCAGCCCCAGCATTTT. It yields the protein CASSLGGQMSNQPQHF.

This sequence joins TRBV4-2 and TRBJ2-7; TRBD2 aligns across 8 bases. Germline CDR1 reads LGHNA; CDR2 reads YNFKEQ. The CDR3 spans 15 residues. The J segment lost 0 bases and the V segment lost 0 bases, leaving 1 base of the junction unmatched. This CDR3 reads CASSQEGTSSYEQYF. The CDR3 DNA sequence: TGTGCCAGCAGCCAAGAGGGGACTAGCTCCTACGAGCAGTACTTC.

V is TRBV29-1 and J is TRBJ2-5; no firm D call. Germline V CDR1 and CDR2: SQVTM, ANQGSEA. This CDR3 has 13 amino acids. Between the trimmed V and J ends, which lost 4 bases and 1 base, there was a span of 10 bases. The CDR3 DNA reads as TGCAGCGTTGCCCCGAGACTCCAAGAGACCCAGTACTTC. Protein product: CSVAPRLQETQYF.

CDR3 sequence reads: CASSIWLGTSGTDTQYF. The CDR3 nucleotides are TGTGCCAGTAGTATATGGCTCGGGACTAGCGGGACAGATACGCAGTATTTT. The chain recombines TRBV19 with TRBJ2-3, with 12 bases matching TRBD2. The trim removed 2 bases at V and 3 bases at J, leaving 6 bases unmatched. The CDR3 is made up of 17 amino acids. Germline V CDR1 and CDR2: LNHDA, SQIVND (reference sequence).

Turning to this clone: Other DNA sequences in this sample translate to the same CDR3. The CDR3 region has the DNA TGCGCCAGCAGCCAAGATCGGGGGTACGAGCAGTACTTC. Protein product: CASSQDRGYEQYF. This chain joins TRBV4-3 and TRBJ2-7, with D maybe TRBD2 (6 bases). The CDR3 consists of 13 residues. V shed 0 bases and J shed 4 bases, with 7 bases lying between them. Per germline, CDR1 LGHNA and CDR2 YSLEER.

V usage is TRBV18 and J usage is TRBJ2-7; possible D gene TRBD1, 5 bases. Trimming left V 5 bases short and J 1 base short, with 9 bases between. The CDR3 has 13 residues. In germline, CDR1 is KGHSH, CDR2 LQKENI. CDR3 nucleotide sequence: TGTGCCAGCTCAATGCGACAGTCCTACGAGCAGTACTTC. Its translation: CASSMRQSYEQYF.

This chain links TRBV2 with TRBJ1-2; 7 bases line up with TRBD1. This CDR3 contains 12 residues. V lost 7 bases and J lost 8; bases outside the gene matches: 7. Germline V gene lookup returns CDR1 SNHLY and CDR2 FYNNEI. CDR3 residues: CASKDRTSGYTF. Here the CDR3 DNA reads TGTGCCAGCAAGGACAGGACTAGCGGCTACACCTTC.

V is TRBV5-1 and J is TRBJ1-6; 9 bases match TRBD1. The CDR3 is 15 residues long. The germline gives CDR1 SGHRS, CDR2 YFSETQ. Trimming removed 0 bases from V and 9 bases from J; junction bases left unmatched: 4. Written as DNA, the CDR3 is TGCGCCAGCAGCTTGGAGGGGACAGGGCGTTCACCCCTCCACTTT. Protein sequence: CASSLEGTGRSPLHF.

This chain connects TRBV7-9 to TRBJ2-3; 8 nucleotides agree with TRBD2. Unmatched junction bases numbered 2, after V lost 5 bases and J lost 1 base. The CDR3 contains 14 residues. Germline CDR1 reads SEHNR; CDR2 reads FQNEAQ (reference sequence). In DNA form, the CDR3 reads TGTGCCAGCAGCCCGACTAGCGGCACAGATACGCAGTATTTT. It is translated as CASSPTSGTDTQYF.

The CDR3 sequence: CASSLSRGQGEKLFF. CDR3 nucleotide sequence: TGTGCCAGCAGTTTATCGAGGGGGCAGGGTGAAAAACTGTTTTTT. The chain has TRBV27 and TRBJ1-4; TRBD1 aligns across 7 bases. The CDR3 is 15 residues long. Germline assignment: CDR1 MNHEY and CDR2 SMNVEV (reference sequence). V shed 0 bases and J 7 bases; nucleotides not matched to a gene: 5.

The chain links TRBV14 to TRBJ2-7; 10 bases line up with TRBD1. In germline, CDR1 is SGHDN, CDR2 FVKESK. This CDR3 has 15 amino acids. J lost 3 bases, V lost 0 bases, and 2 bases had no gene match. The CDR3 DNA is TGTGCCAGCAGCCAAGAGGACAGGGGGTACTACGAGCAGTACTTC. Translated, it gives CASSQEDRGYYEQYF. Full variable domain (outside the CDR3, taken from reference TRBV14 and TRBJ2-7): EAGVTQFPSHSVIEKGQTVTLRCDPISGHDNLYWYRRVMGKEIKFLLHFVKESKQDESGMPNNRFLAERTGGTYSTLKVQPAELEDSGVYFCASSQEDRGYYEQYFGPGTRLTVT.

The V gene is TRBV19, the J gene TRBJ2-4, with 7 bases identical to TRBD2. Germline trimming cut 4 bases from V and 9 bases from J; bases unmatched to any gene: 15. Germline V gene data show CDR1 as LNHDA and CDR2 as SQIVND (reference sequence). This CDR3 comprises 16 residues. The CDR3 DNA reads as TGTGCCAGTAGTACTACCCTTGGCGGGAGCGTTAGCATTCAGTACTTC. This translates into CASSTTLGGSVSIQYF.

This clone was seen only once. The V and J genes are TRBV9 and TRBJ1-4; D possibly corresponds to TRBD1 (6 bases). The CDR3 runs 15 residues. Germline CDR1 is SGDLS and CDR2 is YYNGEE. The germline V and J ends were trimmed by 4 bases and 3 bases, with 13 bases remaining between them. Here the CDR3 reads CASSLEGVPNEKLFF. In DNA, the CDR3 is TGTGCCAGCAGCCTCGAGGGGGTCCCTAATGAAAAACTGTTTTTT.

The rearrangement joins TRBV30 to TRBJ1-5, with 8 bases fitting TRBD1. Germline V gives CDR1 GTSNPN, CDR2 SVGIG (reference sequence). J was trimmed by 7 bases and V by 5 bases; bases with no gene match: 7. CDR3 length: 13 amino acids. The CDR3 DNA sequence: TGTGCCTGGGGCAGGGGGCGAGAGCAGCCCCAGCATTTT. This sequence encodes CAWGRGREQPQHF.

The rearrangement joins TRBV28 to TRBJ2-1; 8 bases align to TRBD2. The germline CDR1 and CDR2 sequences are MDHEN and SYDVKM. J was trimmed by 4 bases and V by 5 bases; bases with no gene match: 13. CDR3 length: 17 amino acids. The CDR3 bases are TGTGCCAGCAGTCCCTTAACCGGCGGGAGGAAGTACAATGAGCAGTTCTTC. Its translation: CASSPLTGGRKYNEQFF.

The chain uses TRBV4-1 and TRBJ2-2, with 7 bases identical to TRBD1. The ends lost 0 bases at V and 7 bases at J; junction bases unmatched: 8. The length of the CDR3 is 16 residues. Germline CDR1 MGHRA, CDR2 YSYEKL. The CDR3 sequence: CASSQDRAGGIGELFF. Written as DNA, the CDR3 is TGCGCCAGCAGCCAAGATCGGGCAGGGGGAATCGGGGAGCTGTTTTTT.